The T cell receptor (beta chain) under discussion was sequenced for a study of beta chain features in type 1 diabetes. As regards this clone: Antigen specificity is unknown.

The CDR3 consists of 13 residues. Germline CDR1 is SEHNR and CDR2 is FQNEAQ (reference sequence). V shed 5 bases and J shed 2 bases, with 9 bases lying between them. Findings and caveats of the study: In every one of the four CD4+ subsets, TCRB CDR3s were moderately but significantly shorter in Type 1 diabetes patients.

Investigators reverse transcribed all isolated RNA, so they sequenced expressed TCRB transcripts. Produced via immunoSEQ multiplex PCR; TCRdb's table is partial and in-frame only. The sample has around 40,000 clones; roughly 70% are singletons. The sequencing input was Tregs from blood. V is TRBV7-9 and J is TRBJ1-2; the D gene is possibly TRBD1 (6 bases). This TCR came from a woman aged 18-29 years with type 1 diabetes. CDR3 protein: CASSPTGNYGYTF. CDR3 DNA sequence: TGTGCCAGCAGCCCTACAGGGAACTATGGCTACACCTTC.